This T cell receptor (beta chain) was recorded in a study of Ad26.COV2.S vaccination and SARS-CoV-2 variants. Treatment specified: some 20 received Ad26.COV2.S at low or high dose, single or two shots; roughly five received placebo; per-sample allocation not given. All samples were drawn on day 63, counting from the first vaccine or placebo injection. Germline V gene lookup returns CDR1 MNHEY and CDR2 SVGEGT. V lost 7 bases and J 1 base, leaving 11 bases between the germline ends. This CDR3 contains 14 residues. The assay was immunoSEQ multiplex PCR, and TCRdb's table has in-frame clones only and misses some. This table has some 500,000 clones, roughly 89% appearing once. This clone was counted a single time.

The rearrangement uses TRBV6-2 or TRBV6-3 and TRBJ2-4; D is possibly TRBD1 (5 bases). The starting material was peripheral blood, obtained in a trial of Ad26.COV2.S vaccine versus placebo. The TCR comes from a person aged 18-65 years who received the Ad26.COV2.S COVID-19 vaccine or a placebo. This CDR3 reads CASTPPGAKNIQYF. CDR3 sequence (DNA): TGTGCCAGCACCCCGCCAGGGGCCAAAAACATTCAGTACTTC.